These T cell receptor beta chains were read from a single sample in a study of blood T cell repertoires in COVID-19. Generated by immunoSEQ multiplex PCR, the TCRdb table keeps only in-frame clones and is missing some. The sample holds approximately 230,000 clones, roughly 89% seen once. The sequenced material came from PBMCs or T cells enriched from blood (not recorded which). Receptors originate from a woman younger than 45 who had recovered from COVID-19. Each CDR3 is given with its conserved first and last residue. A D gene is named only where the DNA matches it firmly. Rows may omit the clone size; those that give it use once, few, many or a size class.

clone size	V gene	D gene	J gene	CDR3 protein	CDR3 DNA
-	TRBV28	-	TRBJ1-1	CASSLWRDLNTEAFF	TGTGCCAGCAGTTTATGGAGAGATTTGAACACTGAAGCTTTCTTT
-	TRBV30	-	TRBJ1-2	CAWSVIEGGYTF	TGTGCCTGGAGTGTAATCGAGGGAGGCTACACCTTC
-	TRBV2	TRBD1	TRBJ2-7	CASTWGQLYEQYF	TGTGCCAGCACATGGGGACAGCTCTACGAGCAGTACTTC
-	TRBV9	TRBD2	TRBJ2-7	CASSVGAGEFYEQYF	TGTGCCAGCAGCGTAGGGGCGGGAGAATTCTACGAGCAGTACTTC
-	TRBV5-5	TRBD2	TRBJ2-1	CASSLELAASSYNEQFF	TGTGCCAGCAGCTTGGAGCTAGCGGCGAGCTCCTACAATGAGCAGTTCTTC
-	TRBV15	TRBD2	TRBJ2-1	CATSRDQRGSSYNEQFF	TGTGCCACCAGCAGAGATCAGCGGGGCTCCTCCTACAATGAGCAGTTCTTC
-	TRBV29-1	TRBD1	TRBJ1-3	CSVKQGYSGNTIYF	TGCAGCGTCAAACAGGGGTACTCTGGAAACACCATATATTTT
-	TRBV5-4	TRBD1	TRBJ1-1	CASSFPTGGLKNTEAFF	TGTGCCAGCAGCTTTCCGACAGGGGGGTTGAAGAACACTGAAGCTTTCTTT
-	TRBV5-4	TRBD2	TRBJ2-1	CASSELAGGYNEQFF	TGTGCCAGCAGCGAACTAGCGGGAGGCTACAATGAGCAGTTCTTC
-	TRBV6-5	TRBD1	TRBJ1-1	CASSYKGARGNTEAFF	TGTGCCAGCAGTTACAAGGGGGCGCGGGGGAACACTGAAGCTTTCTTT
-	TRBV4-3	-	TRBJ2-7	CASSPTRGSYEQYF	TGCGCCAGCAGCCCCACAAGGGGCTCCTACGAGCAGTACTTC
-	TRBV7-2	TRBD1	TRBJ1-4	CASSSESRGRREKLFF	TGTGCCAGCAGCTCAGAGAGCAGGGGGAGGCGTGAAAAACTGTTTTTT
-	TRBV24-1	-	TRBJ2-3	CATSSSGYTDTQYF	TGTGCCACCAGTTCGAGCGGGTACACAGATACGCAGTATTTT
-	TRBV4-3	-	TRBJ1-5	CASSQDLTQPQHF	TGCGCCAGCAGCCAAGATCTAACCCAGCCCCAGCATTTT
-	TRBV7-2	-	TRBJ1-3	CASSLARGGHTIYF	TGTGCCAGCAGCTTAGCAAGGGGTGGACACACCATATATTTT
-	TRBV7-2	-	TRBJ2-1	CASSLAGTSGQKQFF	-
-	TRBV4-3	-	TRBJ2-5	CASSQDILQETQYF	TGCGCCAGCAGCCAAGATATCCTACAAGAGACCCAGTACTTC
once	TRBV2	TRBD2	TRBJ2-3	CASSSPIAGGRRDTQYF	TGTGCCAGCAGCTCCCCTATAGCGGGAGGACGGAGGGATACGCAGTATTTT
-	TRBV7-9	-	TRBJ1-3	CASSYQESSGNTIYF	TGTGCCAGCAGCTATCAAGAGAGCTCTGGAAACACCATATATTTT
-	TRBV7-2	TRBD1	TRBJ1-2	CASRPGTGGGFGYTF	TGTGCCAGCAGACCCGGGACAGGGGGTGGTTTCGGCTACACCTTC
once	TRBV7-9	-	TRBJ2-3	CASSMGLGPTDTQYF	TGTGCCAGCAGCATGGGACTCGGCCCCACAGATACGCAGTATTTT
-	TRBV19	-	TRBJ1-2	CASSEANYGYTF	TGTGCCAGTAGTGAGGCGAACTATGGCTACACCTTC
-	TRBV18	-	TRBJ1-1	CASSPAGNTEAFF	TGTGCCAGCTCACCAGCCGGGAACACTGAAGCTTTCTTT
-	TRBV9	-	TRBJ2-3	CASSVSGPVTDTQYF	TGTGCCAGCAGCGTCAGCGGGCCCGTGACAGATACGCAGTATTTT
-	TRBV19	-	TRBJ2-3	CASSTLGGVPDTQYF	TGTGCCAGTAGTACCCTCGGAGGAGTCCCCGATACGCAGTATTTT
-	TRBV28	-	TRBJ1-6	CASSNLRRAPLHF	TGTGCCAGCAGCAACCTGCGACGGGCACCCCTCCACTTT
few	TRBV2	-	TRBJ1-1	CASSDGGTTEAFF	TGTGCCAGCAGTGACGGGGGGACCACTGAAGCTTTCTTT
few	TRBV6-5	-	TRBJ1-3	CASSYSVTFSGNTIYF	TGTGCCAGCAGTTACTCCGTGACTTTCTCTGGAAACACCATATATTTT
-	TRBV29-1	TRBD2	TRBJ2-5	CSSTGTSGRQETQYF	TGCAGCTCAACCGGGACTAGCGGGCGACAAGAGACCCAGTACTTC
-	TRBV5-4	TRBD1	TRBJ1-2	CASSLGTGEYGYTF	TGTGCCAGCAGCTTGGGCACAGGGGAATATGGCTACACCTTC
-	TRBV30	TRBD2	TRBJ2-7	CAWGKGLAGVEQYF	TGTGCCTGGGGGAAGGGACTAGCGGGAGTCGAGCAGTACTTC
-	TRBV30	-	TRBJ1-1	CAWAKGSVVEAFF	TGTGCCTGGGCAAAGGGGTCCGTGGTTGAAGCTTTCTTT
once	TRBV30	-	TRBJ2-7	CAWSVGVQQYF	TGTGCCTGGAGTGTAGGGGTTCAGCAGTACTTC
-	TRBV15	-	TRBJ1-1	CATSRDRVNTEAFF	TGTGCCACCAGCAGAGATCGGGTGAACACTGAAGCTTTCTTT
-	TRBV5-4	-	TRBJ2-7	CASSLMDSSYEQYF	TGTGCCAGCAGCTTGATGGACAGCTCCTACGAGCAGTACTTC
-	TRBV19	TRBD1	TRBJ1-5	CASTSVPGGDQPQHF	TGTGCCAGTACATCAGTACCAGGGGGTGATCAGCCCCAGCATTTT
-	TRBV5-1	TRBD2	TRBJ2-3	CASSLAGSGADTQYF	TGCGCCAGCAGCTTGGCCGGGAGCGGGGCAGATACGCAGTATTTT
-	TRBV28	-	TRBJ1-6	CASREGNSPLHF	TGTGCCAGCAGGGAGGGGAATTCACCCCTCCACTTT
-	TRBV11-2	TRBD1	TRBJ2-2	CASSLVGGRYTGELFF	TGTGCCAGCAGCTTAGTAGGGGGCCGGTACACCGGGGAGCTGTTTTTT
few	TRBV7-2	TRBD2	TRBJ2-1	CASSLEGTSGRFYNEQFF	TGTGCCAGCAGCTTAGAGGGGACTAGCGGGAGGTTTTACAATGAGCAGTTCTTC
-	TRBV4-2	-	TRBJ1-4	CASSQDGGVGVEEKLFF	TGTGCCAGCAGCCAAGATGGAGGGGTGGGGGTAGAGGAAAAACTGTTTTTT
-	TRBV9	TRBD1	TRBJ1-1	CASSTRPGTANTEAFF	TGTGCCAGCAGCACACGACCCGGGACAGCAAACACTGAAGCTTTCTTT
few	TRBV4-2	-	TRBJ2-3	CASSQLGGNTDTQYF	TGTGCCAGCAGCCAATTGGGCGGGAACACAGATACGCAGTATTTT
-	TRBV4-1	TRBD1	TRBJ1-4	CASSQEGQGREKLFF	TGCGCCAGCAGCCAAGAAGGACAGGGTCGGGAAAAACTGTTTTTT
-	TRBV12-3/TRBV12-4	-	TRBJ1-1	CASSSQDSWAFF	TGTGCCAGCAGTTCCCAAGACAGTTGGGCTTTCTTT
-	TRBV2	TRBD2	TRBJ2-4	CASSASGRVWADIQYF	TGTGCCAGCAGTGCTAGCGGGAGAGTGTGGGCGGACATTCAGTACTTC
-	TRBV11-2	-	TRBJ1-3	CASSLQTSSGNTIYF	TGTGCCAGCAGCTTACAAACTAGCTCTGGAAACACCATATATTTT
-	TRBV29-1	-	TRBJ1-1	CSVETGEATEAFF	TGCAGCGTTGAAACTGGGGAGGCCACTGAAGCTTTCTTT
-	TRBV11-3	-	TRBJ2-1	CASSLVYGNEQFF	TGTGCCAGCAGCTTAGTGTACGGCAATGAGCAGTTCTTC
-	TRBV12-3/TRBV12-4	TRBD2	TRBJ2-7	CASSLGLGEQYF	TGTGCCAGCAGCCTGGGACTAGGCGAGCAGTACTTC
-	TRBV19	-	TRBJ1-2	CASSFRPGFSHGYTF	TGTGCCAGTAGTTTCCGACCGGGTTTTTCCCATGGCTACACCTTC
-	TRBV9	TRBD2	TRBJ2-3	CASKRETADTQYF	TGTGCCAGCAAGCGGGAAACGGCAGATACGCAGTATTTT